Following are 18 T cell receptor beta chains from one sample sequenced in a study of cytomegalovirus exposure and HLA in healthy donors. The PCR had 60 Vbeta and 13 Jbeta primers. Sequencing was performed with immunoSEQ multiplex PCR; in TCRdb, only in-frame clones are kept and a portion is missing. The data contain tens of thousands of clones, 75% of them singletons. The sequenced sample was PBMCs. The source of these receptors is a middle-aged woman in good health and CMV-seropositive.

The CDR3 spells CAWDSRRSYNEQFF. CDR3 DNA: TGTGCCTGGGATAGCCGCCGCTCCTACAATGAGCAGTTCTTC. The V gene is TRBV30, the J gene TRBJ2-1, with D uncertain. The CDR3 is 14 residues long. In germline, CDR1 is GTSNPN, CDR2 SVGIG (reference sequence). Trimming cost V 5 bases and J 0 bases, with 11 bases left between them. Full variable domain (rest looked up from reference TRBV30 and TRBJ2-1): SQTIHQWPATLVQPVGSPLSLECTVEGTSNPNLYWYRQAAGRGLQLLFYSVGIGQISSEVPQNLSASRPQDRQFILSSKKLLLSDSGFYLCAWDSRRSYNEQFFGPGTRLTVL.

The genes are TRBV29-1 and TRBJ1-1; 7 positions agree with TRBD1. CDR3 size: 14 residues. Germline CDR1 and CDR2: SQVTM and ANQGSEA. Unmatched junction bases numbered 9, after V lost 7 bases and J lost 1 base. The CDR3 region is CSGTDRERNTEAFF. As DNA, the CDR3 is TGCAGCGGTACCGACAGGGAGAGGAACACTGAAGCTTTCTTT.

This chain connects TRBV30 to TRBJ1-1; D uncertain. Germline V gene lookup returns CDR1 GTSNPN and CDR2 SVGIG (reference sequence). The CDR3 extends over 14 amino acids. Trimming removed 5 bases at V and 7 bases at J, with 20 bases between. The CDR3 spells CAWARSGGMIEAFF. In nucleotides, the CDR3 is TGTGCCTGGGCGCGGTCAGGCGGGATGATTGAAGCTTTCTTT.

The V gene is TRBV29-1, the J gene TRBJ2-7; possibly TRBD2 for D (5 bases). The V gene's germline CDR1 is SQVTM and CDR2 ANQGSEA. This CDR3 contains 10 residues. V was shortened by 6 bases and J by 6 bases, with 9 bases between the two germline ends. CDR3: CSVLEGEQYF. CDR3 DNA sequence: TGCAGCGTCCTAGAGGGCGAGCAGTACTTC.

The gene calls are TRBV5-1 and TRBJ1-5, with D possibly TRBD1 on 6 matching bases. Trimming removed 5 bases at V and 3 bases at J, with 12 bases between. The CDR3 is 14 amino acids. CDR1 is SGHRS and CDR2 is YFSETQ in the germline V gene. Here the CDR3 reads CASSTGQNNQPQHF. The CDR3, as DNA: TGCGCCAGCAGTACCGGACAGAACAATCAGCCCCAGCATTTT.

The genes are TRBV28 and TRBJ2-7, with D tentatively TRBD1 (5 bases). The germline gives CDR1 MDHEN, CDR2 SYDVKM. The CDR3 consists of 16 residues. V lost 2 bases and J lost 3, with 17 bases in between. The chain's CDR3 is CASSLGGKGVGYEQYF. The CDR3 coding sequence is TGTGCCAGCAGTTTAGGCGGAAAAGGGGTAGGCTACGAGCAGTACTTC.

The rearrangement links TRBV10-1 to TRBJ2-7; tentative D call: TRBD2 (5 bases). V lost 5 bases and J 3 bases, leaving 17 bases between the germline ends. The CDR3 length is 15 residues. Looked up from germline, CDR1 is WNHNN and CDR2 is SYGVQD (reference sequence). The CDR3 reads CASSSIGDSSYEQYF. The CDR3 DNA reads TGCGCCAGCAGTTCTATCGGGGATTCCAGCTACGAGCAGTACTTC.

The count of this clone is one. The chain links TRBV7-2 to TRBJ1-2; a weak D match, TRBD1 (6 bases). The V end was cut by 10 bases, the J end by 4 bases, with 16 bases between. Germline CDR1 and CDR2: SGHTA and FQGNSA. The CDR3 spans 13 residues. CDR3 in amino acids: CAIHGGHSYGYTF. The DNA of the CDR3 is TGTGCCATCCACGGGGGGCACTCCTATGGCTACACCTTC.

The V call is TRBV5-6, the J call TRBJ1-2; 9 bases map to TRBD1. The CDR3 has 15 amino acids. The trim removed 3 bases at V and 5 bases at J, leaving 8 bases unmatched. Germline CDR1 and CDR2: SGHDT and YYEEEE. This CDR3 is CASSSDRGPWYGYTF. In DNA form, the CDR3 reads TGTGCCAGCAGCTCGGACAGGGGTCCTTGGTATGGCTACACCTTC.

This chain uses TRBV19 with TRBJ2-2; TRBD2 agrees at 9 bases. Germline V CDR1 and CDR2: LNHDA, SQIVND (reference sequence). The CDR3 runs to 15 residues. Unmatched junction bases numbered 9, after V lost 7 bases and J lost 6 bases. The CDR3 spells CASMWRGGGAGELFF. CDR3 sequence (DNA): TGTGCCAGTATGTGGCGGGGGGGCGGTGCCGGGGAGCTGTTTTTT.

There are a few counts of this clone. The chain links TRBV5-1 to TRBJ2-3; TRBD2 matches 11 bases. The CDR3 sequence is 18 residues long. J gave up 5 bases and V 4 bases, and 15 bases lay outside the gene matches. Germline loops: CDR1 SGHRS, CDR2 YFSETQ. CDR3 nucleotides: TGCGCCAGCAGCACCTGGGCCGTAGCGGGGGGGCGGGTAGATACGCAGTATTTT. Amino acid sequence: CASSTWAVAGGRVDTQYF.

This chain uses TRBV5-1 with TRBJ2-6; TRBD1 agrees at 9 bases. V lost 7 bases and J lost 2; bases outside the gene matches: 10. Germline-derived CDR1 and CDR2 are SGHRS and YFSETQ. This CDR3 comprises 17 residues. CDR3 coding DNA: TGCGCCAGCTCGGAGGGACAGGGAAACACTGGGGCCAACGTCCTGACTTTC. Translating it yields CASSEGQGNTGANVLTF.

The chain is built from TRBV19 and TRBJ2-3, with D hard to call. Germline lookup yields CDR1 LNHDA and CDR2 SQIVND (reference sequence). The V end was cut by 3 bases, the J end by 8 bases, with 12 bases between. The CDR3 has 13 amino acids. The DNA of the CDR3 is TGTGCCAGTAGTATTGATGGCTTCTTTACGCAGTATTTT. It specifies CASSIDGFFTQYF.

This chain links TRBV6-5 with TRBJ1-5; D is undetermined. In germline, CDR1 is MNHEY, CDR2 SVGAGI. The CDR3 contains 14 residues. Trimming stripped 4 bases from V and 4 bases from J, with 11 bases between. CDR3 DNA: TGTGCCAGCAGTTGGCCCGGCAGGAATCAGCCCCAGCATTTT. Amino acid sequence: CASSWPGRNQPQHF.

The V call is TRBV29-1, the J call TRBJ1-2; 10 bases are shared with TRBD1. V lost 5 bases, J lost 4 bases, and 7 bases stayed unmatched. Germline CDR1 is SQVTM and CDR2 is ANQGSEA. The CDR3 extends over 14 amino acids. CDR3 sequence: CSVSTGGVSYGYTF. The CDR3 DNA sequence: TGCAGCGTTTCGACAGGGGGCGTTTCCTATGGCTACACCTTC.

This clone was seen only once. The V and J genes are TRBV4-1 and TRBJ1-3; D gene unclear. The CDR3 spans 15 residues. V was trimmed by 0 bases and J by 7 bases, leaving 13 bases between them. The V gene's germline CDR1 is MGHRA and CDR2 YSYEKL. The CDR3: CASSQDPGLGNTIYF. The DNA for the CDR3 is TGCGCCAGCAGCCAAGATCCCGGACTAGGGAACACCATATATTTT.

This clone was recorded only once. The V gene is TRBV5-1, the J gene TRBJ2-2; D gene uncertain. The germline CDR1 and CDR2 sequences are SGHRS and YFSETQ. The germline V and J ends were trimmed by 0 bases and 11 bases, with 17 bases remaining between them. This CDR3 is 15 amino acids long. The CDR3 loop reads CASSLDPAGASELFF. CDR3 DNA sequence: TGCGCCAGCAGCTTGGATCCGGCAGGTGCGAGCGAGCTGTTTTTT.

This clone showed up just once. V gene TRBV29-1 combines with J gene TRBJ1-6; D gene unclear. There are 13 residues in the CDR3. Trimming removed 4 bases at V and 7 bases at J, with 11 bases between. CDR1 is SQVTM, CDR2 ANQGSEA, per germline. CDR3 residues: CSVANGVNSPLHF. The CDR3 DNA is TGCAGCGTTGCTAACGGAGTAAATTCACCCCTCCACTTT.